The 28 T cell receptor beta chains reported below all come from one sample, sequenced in a study of CD8 T cells in ankylosing spondylitis. Each CDR3 protein is one row after TCRdb ran MiXCR on the 5' RACE reads. The sample contains hundreds of thousands of distinct CDR3 sequences, about a quarter of which appear only once. Sequenced material: blood, either unsorted or a sorted T cell fraction (not recorded which). The receptors come from a male donor with ankylosing spondylitis or in good health (not recorded which).

This clonotype was seen repeatedly, ten times or more. The chain combines TRBV9 with TRBJ1-4, with D possibly matching TRBD1 (6 bases). Germline V lookup: CDR1 SGDLS, CDR2 YYNGEE. The V end was cut by 4 bases, the J end by 7 bases, with 14 bases between. The CDR3 spans 14 residues. The CDR3 nucleotides are TGTGCCAGCAGCCCCAATATAGGGGGTGAAAAACTGTTTTTT. As protein: CASSPNIGGEKLFF.

V gene TRBV12-3 or TRBV12-4 combines with J gene TRBJ2-1, with D possibly matching TRBD1 (6 bases). The CDR3 covers 15 residues. The V end was cut by 7 bases, the J end by 6 bases, with 19 bases between. CDR3: CASNVRGQYGNEQFF. CDR3 DNA: TGTGCCAGCAACGTTCGGGGACAATACGGCAATGAGCAGTTCTTC.

The chain is built from TRBV12-3 or TRBV12-4 and TRBJ2-1, with unresolved D. The germline V and J ends were trimmed by 1 base and 10 bases, with 14 bases remaining between them. CDR3 length: 14 residues. CDR3 nucleotide sequence: TGTGCCAGCAGTTTAGTGGGTGGCAACAGCGAGCAGTTCTTC. This encodes CASSLVGGNSEQFF.

This clonotype was recorded at least ten times. The J gene is TRBJ2-7, the V gene TRBV7-2; D is perhaps TRBD1 (5 bases). The germline V and J ends were trimmed by 7 bases and 2 bases, with 18 bases remaining between them. CDR3 length equals 15 residues. CDR1 and CDR2 from the germline V gene are SGHTA and FQGNSA. In DNA, the CDR3 is TGTGCCAGCACCCAAGACAGAAGTCGACCCTACGAGCAGTACTTC. Protein sequence: CASTQDRSRPYEQYF.

The J gene is TRBJ2-7, the V gene TRBV20-1; tentative D call: TRBD1 (6 bases). Trimming took off 4 bases at V and 4 bases at J, with 14 bases between the two ends. The CDR3 has 13 amino acids. Germline V gene lookup returns CDR1 DFQATT and CDR2 SNEGSKA (reference sequence). The CDR3 sequence: CSATTGNLYEQYF. The CDR3 DNA sequence: TGCAGTGCTACCACAGGGAATCTATACGAGCAGTACTTC.

In this sample, this clonotype turned up many times. The chain recombines TRBV28 with TRBJ2-7, with a tentative D call TRBD1 (6 bases). This CDR3 comprises 13 residues. Germline CDR1 reads MDHEN; CDR2 reads SYDVKM. Trimming cost V 5 bases and J 3 bases, with 11 bases left between them. CDR3 DNA: TGTGCCAGCAGTCTGACAGGAGACTACGAGCAGTACTTC. Its protein product is CASSLTGDYEQYF.

This clonotype was recorded at least ten times. This chain connects TRBV5-1 to TRBJ2-7, with 10 positions matching TRBD1. The ends lost 4 bases at V and 1 base at J; junction bases unmatched: 5. CDR1 and CDR2 (germline): SGHRS, YFSETQ. The CDR3 sequence is 15 residues long. The CDR3 region is CASSPRQGASYEQYF. DNA for the CDR3: TGCGCCAGCAGCCCCAGACAGGGGGCTTCCTACGAGCAGTACTTC.

Comments on this clonotype: This may arise from a read error, as a much more abundant clone is one base away. DNA for the CDR3: TGTGCCAGCAGCTTGCTCTCTAGCGGGACCCATGAGACCCAGTACTTC. Amino acid sequence: CASSLLSSGTHETQYF. The rearrangement joins TRBV5-6 to TRBJ2-5, with 9 bases that match TRBD2. V was clipped by 1 base and J by 5 bases; unmatched bases: 9. Germline V gene lookup returns CDR1 SGHDT and CDR2 YYEEEE. The length of the CDR3 is 16 residues.

The genes are TRBV20-1 and TRBJ2-5; tentative D call: TRBD1 (5 bases). V lost 1 base, J lost 5 bases, and 20 bases lay in between. Per the germline V gene, CDR1 is DFQATT and CDR2 is SNEGSKA (reference sequence). CDR3 size: 16 residues. The CDR3 region is CSARASGAGIEETQYF. The CDR3 nucleotides are TGCAGTGCTAGAGCCTCTGGGGCAGGGATTGAGGAGACCCAGTACTTC.

This clonotype was observed at least ten times. The V gene is TRBV7-6, the J gene TRBJ1-5; D might be TRBD1 (6 bases). Trimming removed 0 bases from V and 2 bases from J, with 14 bases in between. CDR3 length equals 17 residues. CDR1 and CDR2 from the germline V gene are SGHVS and FNYEAQ. The CDR3: CASSLAQGGNGNQPQHF. The CDR3 nucleotides are TGTGCCAGCAGCTTAGCACAGGGTGGGAATGGCAATCAGCCCCAGCATTTT.

This clonotype was picked up a small number of times. This chain joins TRBV2 and TRBJ1-2, with 8 bases identical to TRBD1. Losses at the gene ends were 6 bases for V and 7 bases for J; bases not matched to a gene: 7. Germline loops: CDR1 SNHLY, CDR2 FYNNEI. This CDR3 comprises 13 residues. CDR3 region: CASREQGDGGYTF. CDR3 DNA: TGTGCCAGCAGGGAACAGGGGGACGGTGGCTACACCTTC.

This clonotype appeared a few times. The V call is TRBV29-1, the J call TRBJ2-7; the match to TRBD1 covers 12 bases. The germline V gene encodes CDR1 SQVTM and CDR2 ANQGSEA. The CDR3 is 14 residues long. With V trimmed by 1 base and J by 5 bases, 3 bases remained unmatched. CDR3 sequence reads: CSVEGGQGANEQYF. The CDR3 region has the DNA TGCAGCGTTGAAGGGGGACAGGGGGCCAACGAGCAGTACTTC.

The rearrangement links TRBV29-1 to TRBJ2-7, with a weak D call TRBD1 (6 bases). The germline V and J ends were trimmed by 7 bases and 5 bases, with 18 bases remaining between them. Germline CDR1 is SQVTM and CDR2 is ANQGSEA. This CDR3 region has 13 residues. The CDR3, as DNA: TGCAGCGGGCTGGGACACTCGGGCGACGAGCAGTACTTC. Protein sequence: CSGLGHSGDEQYF.

The chain recombines TRBV5-1 with TRBJ2-7; possibly TRBD2 for D (6 bases). Looked up from germline, CDR1 is SGHRS and CDR2 is YFSETQ. V lost 0 bases and J 3 bases, leaving 10 bases between the germline ends. This CDR3 has 14 amino acids. The CDR3: CASSLGPDYYEQYF. Here the CDR3 DNA reads TGCGCCAGCAGCTTGGGACCGGACTACTACGAGCAGTACTTC.

This clonotype was seen many times. DNA of the CDR3: TGCGCCAGCCGACAAGAGGACGGGTTCTCCTACGAGCAGTACTTC. Translating it yields CASRQEDGFSYEQYF. This chain links TRBV5-1 with TRBJ2-7; D uncertain. Trimming removed 7 bases from V and 0 bases from J, with 17 bases in between. Germline V gene data show CDR1 as SGHRS and CDR2 as YFSETQ. The CDR3 runs 15 residues. The full variable domain, completed using reference TRBV5-1 and TRBJ2-7, is KAGVTQTPRYLIKTRGQQVTLSCSPISGHRSVSWYQQTPGQGLQFLFEYFSETQRNKGNFPGRFSGRQFSNSRSEMNVSTLELGDSALYLCASRQEDGFSYEQYFGPGTRLTVT.

This clonotype appeared many times. V is TRBV2 and J is TRBJ2-1, with 7 bases fitting TRBD2. The trim removed 4 bases at V and 9 bases at J, leaving 9 bases unmatched. Germline V lookup: CDR1 SNHLY, CDR2 FYNNEI. The CDR3 contains 14 residues. The CDR3 DNA is TGTGCCAGCAGTGCCCCCTTGGGGGGGATTGAGCAGTTCTTC. Its protein product is CASSAPLGGIEQFF.

This clonotype was seen repeatedly, ten times or more. The chain uses TRBV5-1 and TRBJ1-6, with D possibly matching TRBD1 (5 bases). The V gene's germline CDR1 is SGHRS and CDR2 YFSETQ. This CDR3 has 14 amino acids. V was cut by 4 bases and J by 10 bases, with 15 bases left in between. The CDR3 region has the DNA TGCGCCAGCAGCACAGCAGGGTTGGAATCACCCCTCCACTTT. It codes for CASSTAGLESPLHF.

This clonotype has a handful of counts. The CDR3 nucleotides read TGTGCCAGCGGAAAGGGGGTTTCTGGAAACACCATATATTTT. Translation gives CASGKGVSGNTIYF. The rearrangement uses TRBV12-3 or TRBV12-4 and TRBJ1-3; the D gene is possibly TRBD1 (6 bases). The germline V and J ends were trimmed by 8 bases and 1 base, with 12 bases remaining between them. The CDR3 contains 14 residues.

The table lists this clonotype with many counts. V is TRBV12-3 or TRBV12-4 and J is TRBJ2-7, with D uncertain. V was cut by 3 bases and J by 6 bases, with 12 bases left in between. This CDR3 is built from 13 residues. Here the CDR3 reads CASSLAQGGEQYF. CDR3 DNA sequence: TGTGCCAGCAGTTTGGCTCAAGGCGGCGAGCAGTACTTC.

The rearrangement uses TRBV29-1 and TRBJ2-7, with D perhaps matching TRBD1 (6 bases). V was shortened by 4 bases and J by 3 bases, with 10 bases between the two germline ends. This CDR3 spans 12 amino acids. Germline V gives CDR1 SQVTM, CDR2 ANQGSEA. The CDR3 nucleotides are TGCAGCGTTGGGCAGGGGATCTACGAGCAGTACTTC. Residues: CSVGQGIYEQYF.

This clonotype was counted a few times. This sequence joins TRBV12-3 or TRBV12-4 and TRBJ1-5, with D unresolved. CDR3 length equals 13 residues. V lost 4 bases, J lost 7 bases, and 11 bases lay in between. The CDR3 DNA is TGTGCCAGCAGTTCGTCTCAAGGGCAGCCCCAGCATTTT. Protein product: CASSSSQGQPQHF.

This clonotype has more than one count but fewer than ten. The chain carries TRBV29-1 and TRBJ2-5, with no clear D. The CDR3 sequence is 12 residues long. Germline V gene sequence: CDR1 SQVTM, CDR2 ANQGSEA. The ends were cut back, 1 base at V and 2 bases at J, with 5 bases in the middle. The CDR3 region is CSVEGIQETQYF. Written as DNA, the CDR3 is TGCAGCGTTGAAGGCATTCAAGAGACCCAGTACTTC.

In DNA, the CDR3 is TGTGCCAGCAGGCGACTAGCGGGAGCGGGAGAGCAGTACTTC. This translates into CASRRLAGAGEQYF. V usage is TRBV6-1 and J usage is TRBJ2-7; 12 bases are a match to TRBD2. V lost 6 bases, J lost 7 bases, and 7 bases stayed unmatched. This CDR3 has 14 residues. Germline loops: CDR1 MNHNS, CDR2 SASEGT.

The chain carries TRBV12-3 or TRBV12-4 and TRBJ1-2, with TRBD1 matching over 7 bases. Unmatched junction bases numbered 5, after V lost 5 bases and J lost 8 bases. The CDR3 spans 12 residues. CDR3 nucleotides: TGTGCCAGCAGTCCGACAGGGCTCGGCTACACCTTC. Translated: CASSPTGLGYTF.

This clonotype was observed many times. V gene TRBV10-3 combines with J gene TRBJ2-2; 12 nucleotides align to TRBD1. The germline V gene has CDR1 ENHRY and CDR2 SYGVKD. J lost 5 bases, V lost 5 bases, and 3 bases had no gene match. This CDR3 comprises 15 residues. The CDR3 loop is CAISWDRGLTGELFF. In nucleotides, the CDR3 is TGTGCCATCAGTTGGGACAGGGGGCTAACCGGGGAGCTGTTTTTT.

This clonotype was recorded many times. V gene TRBV7-2 combines with J gene TRBJ2-5; D call uncertain. Germline V gene data show CDR1 as SGHTA and CDR2 as FQGNSA. There are 12 residues in the CDR3. The V end lost 5 bases, the J end lost 7 bases, and 11 bases lay between the germline ends. CDR3 DNA sequence: TGTGCCAGCAGCCCTTTGGACCGGACCCAGTACTTC. Its protein is CASSPLDRTQYF.

This clonotype was seen at least ten times. The chain combines TRBV12-3 or TRBV12-4 with TRBJ2-5; D tentatively reads TRBD1 or TRBD2 (6 bases each). The CDR3 totals 15 residues. Trimming took off 6 bases at V and 3 bases at J, with 17 bases between the two ends. CDR3 sequence reads: CASRRDTVAEETQYF. CDR3 bases: TGTGCCAGCAGACGGGACACCGTAGCGGAAGAGACCCAGTACTTC.

This clonotype was counted many times. The J gene is TRBJ2-2, the V gene TRBV20-1; no reliable D call. This CDR3 is built from 16 residues. The germline V gene has CDR1 DFQATT and CDR2 SNEGSKA (reference sequence). V dropped 5 bases and J dropped 0 bases, with 16 bases sitting between them. CDR3 sequence (DNA): TGCAGTGCTTCGAGAGCTGACTTGTCGAACACCGGGGAGCTGTTTTTT. It encodes CSASRADLSNTGELFF.